Listed here are 7 T cell receptor beta chains from one sample, sequenced in a study of tumor-infiltrating lymphocytes in primary liver carcinoma. Total RNA (roughly 530 ng) served as template for TCR beta cDNA synthesis primed by a constant-region primer. For TCR beta, libraries were produced by three nested multiplex PCR rounds using slightly modified ARM-PCR. TRBV1-TRBV30 forward primers and a C-beta reverse primer were used in the first two PCR rounds, which each ran for about 9 cycles. TCRdb reanalysed the multiplex PCR reads using MiXCR and keeps one entry per CDR3 protein. The table has about 33,000 distinct CDR3 sequences, 70% to 80% seen once. From unsorted bulk tissue weighing roughly 17-31 mg, DNA and RNA were co-extracted. Input material: liver tumor tissue from sampling region 5. Subset reported: tumor region T5, tumor centre. These receptors all stem from a man aged 35 to 55 with primary liver carcinoma and hepatitis B virus infection.

Of note for this clonotype: At one of its ends the junction is not consistent with the germline gene, which may arise from a read error. CDR3 sequence reads: CASRDMVEETQHF. For the CDR3, the DNA is TGTGCCAGCAGAGACATGGTGGAAGAGACCCAGCACTTC. The chain combines TRBV6-1 with TRBJ2-5; unclear D gene. Germline V gives CDR1 MNHNS, CDR2 SASEGT. The CDR3 length is 13 residues.

This clonotype was recorded once. This chain uses TRBV4-3 with TRBJ2-2, with D perhaps TRBD2 (5 bases). The germline V gene has CDR1 LGHNA and CDR2 YSLEER. CDR3 length: 16 residues. V was clipped by 2 bases and J by 4 bases, with 14 bases between them. CDR3 residues: CASSQTLVVLTGELFF. The CDR3 nucleotides are TGCGCCAGCAGCCAAACACTAGTGGTACTCACCGGGGAGCTGTTTTTT.

The rearrangement uses TRBV29-1 and TRBJ2-3; D unclear. The J call may be faulty, since TRBJ1-5 better matches the DNA end. Germline CDR1 is SQVTM and CDR2 is ANQGSEA. This CDR3 contains 15 residues. CDR3 DNA sequence: TGCAGTGTTTCCGAGACTAGCGGATTCACAGATACGCAGCATTTT. Protein product: CSVSETSGFTDTQHF.

As regards this clonotype: This likely comes from a read error, as the CDR3 has no conserved phenylalanine or tryptophan at its end. The J gene is TRBJ2-6, the V gene TRBV13, with D hard to call. Germline CDR1 reads PRHDT; CDR2 reads FYEKMQ (reference sequence). The CDR3 is 17 residues long. CDR3 sequence: CVSTIYLDGSGANVLTL. CDR3 nucleotides: TGTGTCAGCACCATTTACCTGGACGGCTCTGGGGCCAACGTCCTGACTTTG.

Regarding this clonotype: Mismatch with germline at one junction end may stem from a read error. The CDR3 loop reads CAGSFTGVNGELLF. CDR3 in DNA: TGTGCCGGCAGCTTTACAGGGGTTAACGGGGAGCTGTTATTT. The V and J genes are TRBV11-1 and TRBJ2-2; 7 positions agree with TRBD1. Germline V lookup: CDR1 SGHAT, CDR2 FQDESV (reference sequence). CDR3 size: 14 residues.

Remarks on this clonotype: Here the CDR3 omits its conserved ending phenylalanine or tryptophan, so a read error is the likely source. This chain's CDR3 is CASSQEYGRGFWTEAFL. CDR3 nucleotide sequence: TGTGCCAGTAGCCAAGAGTACGGACGGGGTTTTTGGACTGAAGCTTTCCTT. The chain joins TRBV4-2 to TRBJ1-1, with D unclear. This CDR3 contains 17 residues. The V gene's germline CDR1 is LGHNA and CDR2 YNFKEQ.

The sample holds one count of this clonotype. The junction departs from the called germline gene at one end, perhaps through a read error. The rearrangement links TRBV11-3 to TRBJ2-1; D is unclear. Germline CDR1 is SGHNT and CDR2 is YENEEA. The CDR3 consists of 13 residues. The CDR3 loop reads CTSSFGPVSEQFF. The CDR3 nucleotides are TGTACCAGCAGCTTTGGGCCTGTGAGTGAGCAGTTCTTC. Full variable domain (missing parts from reference TRBV11-3 and TRBJ2-1): EAGVVQSPRYKIIEKKQPVAFWCNPISGHNTLYWYLQNLGQGPELLIRYENEEAVDDSQLPKDRFSAERLKGVDSTLKIQPAELGDSAVYLCTSSFGPVSEQFFGPGTRLTVL.